The 7 T cell receptor beta chains presented below share a single source sample, sequenced in a study of OX40 agonist ivuxolimab in advanced cancers. Some clones are missing from TCRdb's copy, which holds only in-frame ones; the method was immunoSEQ multiplex PCR. Among 25,000 to 30,000 clones listed, less than 85% were seen once. Sample: CD4+ or CD8+ T cells sorted from blood, taken in a trial of the OX40 agonist ivuxolimab. These receptor sequences come from an adult with an advanced solid tumor such as melanoma, head and neck, liver or kidney cancer.

The chain employs TRBV7-3 and TRBJ2-2; D remains ambiguous. CDR1 is SGHTA, CDR2 FQGTGA, per germline. This CDR3 has 17 residues. Deletions cut 5 bases from V and 5 bases from J, with 21 bases between. Here the CDR3 reads CASSPGPPGAKTGELFF. Here the CDR3 DNA reads TGTGCCAGCAGCCCCGGTCCCCCAGGAGCAAAAACCGGGGAGCTGTTTTTT.

This chain joins TRBV29-1 and TRBJ2-6, with D perhaps TRBD1 (5 bases). Germline V gene data show CDR1 as SQVTM and CDR2 as ANQGSEA. This CDR3 contains 14 residues. Trimming left V 4 bases short and J 4 bases short, with 11 bases between. This chain's CDR3 is CSVVGQAGANVLTF. The CDR3 nucleotides are TGCAGCGTTGTAGGACAAGCCGGGGCCAACGTCCTGACTTTC.

The chain links TRBV4-1 to TRBJ2-7; D remains ambiguous. With 1 base removed from V and 6 bases from J, the gap between germline ends came to 4 bases. This CDR3 is 11 amino acids long. Germline V CDR1 and CDR2: MGHRA, YSYEKL. The CDR3 is CASSQVGEQYF. CDR3 DNA sequence: TGCGCCAGCAGCCAAGTAGGCGAGCAGTACTTC.

The genes are TRBV7-9 and TRBJ2-1, with D unclear. The germline V gene has CDR1 SEHNR and CDR2 FQNEAQ (reference sequence). V lost 6 bases and J 1 base, leaving 16 bases between the germline ends. The CDR3 runs 16 residues. The CDR3 DNA reads as TGTGCCAGCAGTCCGAGACCAAGCCCATCCTACAATGAGCAGTTCTTC. It encodes CASSPRPSPSYNEQFF.

This clone was seen a few times. The gene calls are TRBV6-1 and TRBJ2-7; TRBD2 matches 12 bases. The CDR3 is 14 amino acids. J was trimmed by 4 bases and V by 8 bases; bases with no gene match: 6. Germline V gene lookup returns CDR1 MNHNS and CDR2 SASEGT. CDR3 protein: CASAGLAGLYEQYF. The DNA for the CDR3 is TGTGCCAGCGCGGGACTAGCGGGTTTATACGAGCAGTACTTC.

This rearrangement joins TRBV7-9 to TRBJ2-7; D is perhaps TRBD1 or TRBD2 (5 bases each). Between the trimmed V and J ends, which lost 5 bases and 0 bases, there was a span of 17 bases. This CDR3 contains 16 residues. Germline V lookup: CDR1 SEHNR, CDR2 FQNEAQ (reference sequence). The CDR3 region is CASSPNRGSSSYEQYF. CDR3 nucleotides: TGTGCCAGCAGCCCGAATCGGGGCAGCAGCTCCTACGAGCAGTACTTC. Filled out from reference TRBV7-9 and TRBJ2-7, the complete variable domain reads DTGVSQNPRHKITKRGQNVTFRCDPISEHNRLYWYRQTLGQGPEFLTYFQNEAQLEKSRLLSDRFSAERPKGSFSTLEIQRTEQGDSAMYLCASSPNRGSSSYEQYFGPGTRLTVT.

The chain recombines TRBV21-1 with TRBJ1-2; whether TRBD1, the table's D call, matches the DNA was not checked. TRBV21-1 is annotated as a pseudogene. This CDR3 contains 12 residues. The CDR3 DNA is TGTGCCAGCAGACAGGCTAACTATGGCTACACCTTC. Translated, it gives CASRQANYGYTF.